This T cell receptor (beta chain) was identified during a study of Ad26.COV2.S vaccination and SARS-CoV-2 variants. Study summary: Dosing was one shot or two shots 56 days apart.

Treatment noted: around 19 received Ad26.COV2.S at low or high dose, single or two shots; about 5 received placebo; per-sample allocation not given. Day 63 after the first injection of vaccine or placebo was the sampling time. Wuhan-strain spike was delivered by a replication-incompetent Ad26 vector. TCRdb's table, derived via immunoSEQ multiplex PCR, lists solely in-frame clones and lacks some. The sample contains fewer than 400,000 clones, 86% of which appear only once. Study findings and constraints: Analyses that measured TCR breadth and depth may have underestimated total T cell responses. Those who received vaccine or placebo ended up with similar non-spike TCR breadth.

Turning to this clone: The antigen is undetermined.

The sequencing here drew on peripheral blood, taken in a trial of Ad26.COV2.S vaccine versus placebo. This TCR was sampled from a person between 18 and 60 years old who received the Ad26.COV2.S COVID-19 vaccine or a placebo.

The chain's CDR3 is CASSGRLGGSGYTF. The CDR3 DNA sequence: TGCGCCAGCAGCGGACGTTTGGGGGGCTCTGGCTACACCTTC. The chain recombines TRBV4-3 with TRBJ1-2; the D gene is possibly TRBD1 (6 bases). V lost 5 bases and J 7 bases, leaving 17 bases between the germline ends. Germline lookup yields CDR1 LGHNA and CDR2 YSLEER. The CDR3 runs to 14 residues.